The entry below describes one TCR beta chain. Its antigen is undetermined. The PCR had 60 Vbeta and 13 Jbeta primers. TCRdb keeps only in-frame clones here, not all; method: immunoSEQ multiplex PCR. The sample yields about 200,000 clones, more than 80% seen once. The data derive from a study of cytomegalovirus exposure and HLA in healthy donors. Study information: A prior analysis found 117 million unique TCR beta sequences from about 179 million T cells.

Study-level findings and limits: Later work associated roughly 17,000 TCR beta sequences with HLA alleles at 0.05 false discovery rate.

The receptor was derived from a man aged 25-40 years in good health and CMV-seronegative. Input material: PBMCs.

CDR3 loop: CASSPLQTGPRDTEAFF. CDR3 bases: TGTGCCAGCAGCCCTTTACAGACAGGCCCAAGGGACACTGAAGCTTTCTTT. The chain employs TRBV5-6 and TRBJ1-1, with a possible D match to TRBD1 (6 bases). The V gene's germline CDR1 is SGHDT and CDR2 YYEEEE. The CDR3 is 17 amino acids. Trimming pared 4 bases from V and 3 bases from J, leaving 22 bases between.